This record concerns one T cell receptor beta chain sequence. The protocol was immunoSEQ multiplex PCR, while the TCRdb copy is restricted to in-frame clones and leaves out a portion. In the table there are under 250,000 clones, about 92% of which are singletons. V lost 5 bases and J 2 bases, leaving 9 bases between the germline ends. In germline, CDR1 is SEHNR, CDR2 FQNEAQ (reference sequence). The length of the CDR3 is 14 residues. This record belongs to a study of T cell responses to AZD1222 COVID-19 vaccine. The chain employs TRBV7-9 and TRBJ1-4; the D gene is possibly TRBD1 (6 bases). Source: peripheral blood, taken on day 0 of MenACWY control vaccination. The clonotype was recovered from an adult in good health. The CDR3 DNA reads as TGTGCCAGCAGCCCAAGGGGGACTAATGAAAAACTGTTTTTT. It yields the protein CASSPRGTNEKLFF.